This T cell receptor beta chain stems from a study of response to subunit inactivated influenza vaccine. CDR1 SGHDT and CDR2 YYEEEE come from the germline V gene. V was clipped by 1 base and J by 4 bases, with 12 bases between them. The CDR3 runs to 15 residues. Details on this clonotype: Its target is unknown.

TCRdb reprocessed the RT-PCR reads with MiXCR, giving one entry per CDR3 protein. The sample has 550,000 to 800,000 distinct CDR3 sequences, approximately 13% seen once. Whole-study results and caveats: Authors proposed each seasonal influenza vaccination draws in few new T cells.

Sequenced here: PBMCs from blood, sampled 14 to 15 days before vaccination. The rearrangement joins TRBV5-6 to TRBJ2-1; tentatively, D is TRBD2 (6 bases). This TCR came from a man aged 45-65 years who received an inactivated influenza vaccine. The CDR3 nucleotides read TGTGCCAGCAGCTTGAAGGGGACTCCTTACAATGAGCAGTTCTTC. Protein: CASSLKGTPYNEQFF.